This passage covers 10 T cell receptor beta chains from one sample sequenced in a study of OX40 agonist ivuxolimab in advanced cancers. Repertoires were generated with immunoSEQ multiplex PCR, while TCRdb's copy carries only in-frame clones and drops some. This table has 22,000 or so clones, about 80% appearing once. Sequences were derived from CD4+ or CD8+ T cells sorted from blood, sampled in a trial of the OX40 agonist ivuxolimab. These receptors were collected from an adult with an advanced solid tumor such as melanoma, head and neck, liver or kidney cancer.

The V gene is TRBV7-9, the J gene TRBJ1-5; D gene uncertain. Between the trimmed V and J ends, which lost 2 bases and 5 bases, there was a span of 7 bases. The germline CDR1 and CDR2 sequences are SEHNR and FQNEAQ (reference sequence). The length of the CDR3 is 13 residues. CDR3 loop: CASSLYGHQPQHF. The CDR3 nucleotides are TGTGCCAGCAGCTTATACGGCCATCAGCCCCAGCATTTT. The entire variable domain, with the rest obtained from reference TRBV7-9 and TRBJ1-5, is as follows: DTGVSQNPRHKITKRGQNVTFRCDPISEHNRLYWYRQTLGQGPEFLTYFQNEAQLEKSRLLSDRFSAERPKGSFSTLEIQRTEQGDSAMYLCASSLYGHQPQHFGDGTRLSIL.

V is TRBV27 and J is TRBJ2-1; 9 positions agree with TRBD2. The germline V gene encodes CDR1 MNHEY and CDR2 SMNVEV (reference sequence). Losses at the gene ends were 1 base for V and 4 bases for J; bases not matched to a gene: 8. CDR3 length: 17 residues. The CDR3 loop reads CASSLFQAGGGYNEQFF. The DNA of the CDR3 is TGTGCCAGCAGTTTATTCCAAGCGGGAGGAGGTTACAATGAGCAGTTCTTC.

This clone appeared a single time. The chain combines TRBV6-5 with TRBJ2-2; D uncertain. Germline CDR1 is MNHEY and CDR2 is SVGAGI. The CDR3 sequence is 14 residues long. The V end lost 2 bases, the J end lost 7 bases, and 11 bases lay between the germline ends. DNA of the CDR3: TGTGCCAGCAGTTACGGCAGGTCGATCGGGGAGCTGTTTTTT. It is translated as CASSYGRSIGELFF.

The V call is TRBV19, the J call TRBJ2-1; 13 nucleotides agree with TRBD2. Germline lookup yields CDR1 LNHDA and CDR2 SQIVND (reference sequence). The trim removed 5 bases at V and 5 bases at J, leaving 6 bases unmatched. CDR3 length equals 16 residues. The CDR3 region has the DNA TGTGCCAGTAGTGCCTCACTAGCGGGAGGGGACAATGAGCAGTTCTTC. It is translated as CASSASLAGGDNEQFF.

This clone was observed a few times. The CDR3 nucleotides read TGTGCCAGCAGCCCCGGGACAGGGGGAACGAACACTGAAGCTTTCTTT. Translating it yields CASSPGTGGTNTEAFF. This chain uses TRBV11-2 with TRBJ1-1, with 11 bases aligning to TRBD1. Looked up from germline, CDR1 is SGHAT and CDR2 is FQNNGV. V dropped 5 bases and J dropped 1; count of bases not matched to a gene: 6. The CDR3 totals 16 residues.

V usage is TRBV5-8 and J usage is TRBJ2-3; possibly TRBD2 for D (6 bases). V was cut by 2 bases and J by 0 bases, with 13 bases left in between. This CDR3 has 16 residues. In germline, CDR1 is SGHTS, CDR2 YDEGEE. DNA for the CDR3: TGTGCCAGCAGCTTCCTACTCAGCGGGAGCACAGATACGCAGTATTTT. Amino acids: CASSFLLSGSTDTQYF.

This chain links TRBV15 with TRBJ1-1; D is perhaps TRBD1 (5 bases). Germline CDR1 reads LNHNV; CDR2 reads YYDKDF (reference sequence). The CDR3 is 14 amino acids. Trimming cost V 5 bases and J 2 bases, with 12 bases left between them. The chain's CDR3 is CATSFQGVNTEAFF. In DNA, the CDR3 is TGTGCCACCAGCTTCCAAGGGGTTAACACTGAAGCTTTCTTT.

The chain carries TRBV6-1 and TRBJ1-5; D might be TRBD1 (6 bases). Deletions cut 2 bases from V and 5 bases from J, with 13 bases between. Germline loops: CDR1 MNHNS, CDR2 SASEGT. The CDR3 has 15 residues. CDR3 sequence: CASSESAGEHQPQHF. The CDR3 bases are TGTGCCAGCAGTGAATCGGCAGGGGAGCATCAGCCCCAGCATTTT.

This clone was detected only a few times. The chain joins TRBV11-1 to TRBJ2-7; 9 bases line up with TRBD2. Germline lookup yields CDR1 SGHAT and CDR2 FQDESV (reference sequence). This CDR3 has 16 residues. V gave up 4 bases and J gave up 5 bases; unmatched junction bases: 12. CDR3 in DNA: TGTGCCAGCAGCTCCCCTGGGCGGGAGGGCCCCAACGAGCAGTACTTC. Its translation: CASSSPGREGPNEQYF.

The rearrangement uses TRBV5-4 and TRBJ1-1, with D perhaps TRBD1 (5 bases). V lost 0 bases, J lost 3 bases, and 6 bases lay in between. The length of the CDR3 is 13 residues. The germline gives CDR1 SGHNT, CDR2 YYREEE (reference sequence). The CDR3 DNA reads TGTGCCAGCAGCTTGGTCAGGGACACTGAAGCTTTCTTT. Its protein product is CASSLVRDTEAFF.